The 23 T cell receptor beta chains given below trace back to one sample, sequenced in a study of tumor-infiltrating lymphocytes in primary liver carcinoma. RNA was extracted from whole blood without cell sorting, alongside germline DNA. Priming with a constant-region primer yielded TCR beta cDNA from 500 ng total RNA. ARM-PCR, slightly modified, supplied the TCR beta libraries through three nested multiplex PCR rounds. It was with TRBV1-TRBV30 forward primers and a C-beta reverse primer that the first two PCR rounds were run, at about 10 cycles each. Via MiXCR, TCRdb re-called the multiplex PCR reads, giving one row per CDR3 protein. The data hold some 180,000 distinct CDR3 sequences, with 50% to 75% observed a single time. The sample consisted of peripheral blood. The receptors derive from a man between 35 and 55 years old with primary liver carcinoma and hepatitis B virus infection.

The rearrangement joins TRBV4-1 to TRBJ2-2; 10 bases line up with TRBD1. The junction had 9 bases not matched to a gene; V was cut back by 4 bases and J by 7 bases. Germline values: CDR1 MGHRA, CDR2 YSYEKL. The CDR3 is 16 amino acids. CDR3 sequence (DNA): TGCGCCAGCAGCCTTTTGACAGGGGGCGCCCGCGGGGAGCTGTTTTTT. Amino acids: CASSLLTGGARGELFF.

In DNA form, the CDR3 reads TGTGCCAGCAGCTTACAGGGGGTGAACACCGGGGAGCTGTTTTTT. Protein sequence: CASSLQGVNTGELFF. The chain uses TRBV7-8 and TRBJ2-2, with 7 bases fitting TRBD1. The V gene end was trimmed by 2 bases and the J gene end by 1 base; junction bases not matched to a gene: 1. CDR1 and CDR2 from the germline V gene are SGHVS and FQNEAQ. This CDR3 has 15 residues.

This clonotype was recorded at least ten times. The chain couples TRBV28 to TRBJ1-1; possible D gene TRBD1, 5 bases. The germline V gene has CDR1 MDHEN and CDR2 SYDVKM. The CDR3 extends over 14 amino acids. Deletions cut 4 bases from V and 6 bases from J, with 15 bases between. CDR3 nucleotide sequence: TGTGCCAGCAGTTCTCAGGGAGAGATAGCTGAAGCTTTCTTT. It encodes CASSSQGEIAEAFF.

A remark on this clonotype: One end of the junction does not line up with germline, which may come from a read error. The chain combines TRBV4-1 with TRBJ2-2; TRBD2 matches 10 bases. This CDR3 comprises 22 residues. Germline V gene sequence: CDR1 MGHRA, CDR2 YSYEKL. CDR3 sequence reads: CASSQGLGQGASSGRNTGELFF. CDR3 nucleotides: TGCGCCAGCAGCCAAGGTCTAGGGCAGGGGGCCTCTAGCGGGAGAAACACCGGGGAGTTGTTTTTT.

This chain links TRBV4-1 with TRBJ2-3; 7 nucleotides match TRBD2. The ends lost 4 bases at V and 4 bases at J; junction bases unmatched: 8. CDR3 size: 15 residues. The germline V gene has CDR1 MGHRA and CDR2 YSYEKL. CDR3 loop: CASSPPGTTSDTQYF. CDR3 bases: TGCGCCAGCAGCCCGCCCGGGACTACTTCAGATACGCAGTATTTT.

The V and J genes are TRBV10-3 and TRBJ2-7; 8 nucleotides line up with TRBD2. Trimming took 8 bases from V and 1 from J; bases not matched to a gene: 10. Germline values: CDR1 ENHRY, CDR2 SYGVKD. The CDR3 is 15 amino acids. CDR3 sequence (DNA): TGTGCCATCGGGGCCGGTACTAGCGGATCCTACGAGCAGTACTTC. As protein: CAIGAGTSGSYEQYF.

This clonotype turned up a few times. One end of the junction is discordant with germline, which a read error may explain. The chain has TRBV11-2 and TRBJ2-3; 8 bases agree with TRBD2. This CDR3 spans 14 amino acids. Germline CDR1 SGHAT, CDR2 FQNNGV. The CDR3 loop reads CASNLSGGRDTQYF. DNA of the CDR3: TGTGCCAGCAACTTATCGGGAGGGCGTGATACGCAGTATTTT.

This chain uses TRBV5-6 with TRBJ1-5; possible D gene TRBD1, 5 bases. The germline V gene has CDR1 SGHDT and CDR2 YYEEEE. The CDR3 is 15 residues long. V lost 2 bases, J lost 0 bases, and 9 bases lay in between. CDR3 sequence reads: CASSFGDHSNQPQHF. DNA of the CDR3: TGTGCCAGCAGCTTCGGGGACCATAGCAATCAGCCCCAGCATTTT.

V gene TRBV11-2 combines with J gene TRBJ2-5, with no clear D. Germline CDR1 reads SGHAT; CDR2 reads FQNNGV. V gave up 5 bases and J gave up 4 bases, with 17 bases separating them. The CDR3 is 15 amino acids. In DNA form, the CDR3 reads TGTGCCAGCAGCCATGGTAATTCAGTTACAGAGACCCAGTACTTC. It yields the protein CASSHGNSVTETQYF.

V usage is TRBV6-1 and J usage is TRBJ1-6; tentatively, D is TRBD1 (6 bases). V lost 6 bases to trimming and J lost 4 bases, with 19 bases between them. The CDR3 consists of 17 residues. Germline V gives CDR1 MNHNS, CDR2 SASEGT. The CDR3 DNA is TGTGCCAGCAGCAACCGTGGGACGGGGGCGTATAATTCACCCCTCCACTTT. This gives the protein CASSNRGTGAYNSPLHF.

Regarding this clonotype: The junction shows a germline mismatch at one end, possibly a read error. The chain recombines TRBV6-1 with TRBJ2-3, with 8 bases that match TRBD2. The germline V gene encodes CDR1 MNHNS and CDR2 SASEGT. The CDR3 extends over 18 amino acids. The CDR3 DNA is TGTGCAAGCACTGAACCAGCTAGCGGGCCGTATAGCACAGATGCGCAGTATTTT. Its protein is CASTEPASGPYSTDAQYF.

This chain links TRBV11-2 with TRBJ2-5; no clear D gene. This CDR3 is 13 amino acids long. The germline V gene has CDR1 SGHAT and CDR2 FQNNGV. Between the trimmed V and J ends, which lost 9 bases and 2 bases, there was a span of 13 bases. The CDR3 nucleotides read TGTGCCAGGAGCCCGGGCCTACAAGAGACCCAGTACTTC. This translates into CARSPGLQETQYF.

Comment on this clonotype: Relative to the germline gene, one junction end is altered; a read error may explain this. The CDR3 loop reads CASSQDCIRVTTNYGYSF. CDR3 sequence (DNA): TGCGCCAGCAGCCAAGATTGTATCCGGGTCACCACTAACTATGGCTACAGCTTC. The V and J genes are TRBV4-1 and TRBJ1-2; D is ambiguous. The CDR3 runs 18 residues. In germline, CDR1 is MGHRA, CDR2 YSYEKL.

With respect to this clonotype: A read error is possible here, since a much larger clone lies one base away. J is TRBJ2-7 and V is TRBV29-1, with 11 positions matching TRBD2. CDR1 SQVTM and CDR2 ANQGSEA come from the germline V gene. This CDR3 is built from 14 residues. V lost 7 bases to trimming and J lost 5 bases; unmatched junction nucleotides: 10. The CDR3 DNA reads TGCAGCGCTGCCCTGACTAGCGGGGAAGACGAGCAGTACTTC. Residues: CSAALTSGEDEQYF.

This clonotype turned up a few times. The J gene is TRBJ2-1, the V gene TRBV4-2, with D maybe TRBD1 (6 bases). V lost 3 bases and J 3 bases, leaving 9 bases between the germline ends. CDR1 LGHNA and CDR2 YNFKEQ come from the germline V gene. The CDR3 totals 14 residues. CDR3 amino acids: CASSQQGSYNEQFF. The CDR3 bases are TGTGCCAGCAGCCAGCAGGGGAGCTACAATGAGCAGTTCTTC.

The gene calls are TRBV10-3 and TRBJ2-7, with unresolved D. Germline CDR1 is ENHRY and CDR2 is SYGVKD. Trimming removed 6 bases from V and 7 bases from J, with 13 bases in between. CDR3 length: 12 amino acids. The CDR3 spells CAISDGLGEQYF. CDR3 nucleotide sequence: TGTGCCATCAGCGACGGGCTCGGGGAGCAGTACTTC.

This clonotype was detected a few times. The chain is built from TRBV5-8 and TRBJ2-3; D is possibly TRBD2 (6 bases). Germline lookup yields CDR1 SGHTS and CDR2 YDEGEE. Between the trimmed V and J ends, which lost 4 bases and 1 base, there was a span of 16 bases. This CDR3 contains 16 residues. CDR3 residues: CASSPRRERGTDTQYF. CDR3 DNA: TGTGCCAGCAGCCCGCGGAGGGAACGGGGCACAGATACGCAGTATTTT.

This clonotype was recorded a few times. Likely a read error: the CDR3 ends without its conserved phenylalanine or tryptophan. This chain uses TRBV11-3 with TRBJ2-6; D is uncertain. Germline CDR1 is SGHNT and CDR2 is YENEEA. CDR3 size: 14 residues. The CDR3 reads CASSLGAGVNVLTL. In DNA form, the CDR3 reads TGTGCCAGCAGCTTAGGGGCTGGGGTCAACGTCCTGACTCTC.

A remark on this clonotype: A much larger clone is a single base away; this may be a read error. J is TRBJ2-5 and V is TRBV6-5; 9 nucleotides match TRBD1. Per the germline V gene, CDR1 is MNHEY and CDR2 is SVGAGI. V shed 7 bases, J shed 4 bases, and the junction held 4 bases outside the gene matches. The CDR3 is 13 residues long. In nucleotides, the CDR3 is TGTGCCAGCACGGTGGACAGGGGAGAGACCCAGTACTTC. Translated, it gives CASTVDRGETQYF.

The chain is built from TRBV4-1 and TRBJ2-1; TRBD2 is a possible D gene (6 bases). Per germline, CDR1 MGHRA and CDR2 YSYEKL. The CDR3 sequence is 16 residues long. Trimming removed 4 bases from V and 2 bases from J, with 15 bases in between. The CDR3 region is CASSRATASAYNEQFF. The CDR3 nucleotides read TGCGCCAGCAGCCGCGCGACGGCTAGCGCCTACAATGAGCAGTTCTTC.

In DNA form, the CDR3 reads TGTGCCAGCAGCTTTAAGATTCCAGGGAAATTCAACAATGAGCAGTTCTTC. Translation gives CASSFKIPGKFNNEQFF. This chain uses TRBV5-5 with TRBJ2-1, with a tentative D call TRBD1 (5 bases). Between the trimmed V and J ends, which lost 2 bases and 5 bases, there was a span of 20 bases. The CDR3 is 17 residues long. Germline CDR1 is SGHKS and CDR2 is YYEKEE (reference sequence).

This clonotype appeared once. The chain joins TRBV14 to TRBJ2-2; D is unresolved. Trimming cost V 1 base and J 5 bases, with 5 bases left between them. The CDR3 spans 13 residues. Germline CDR1 and CDR2: SGHDN and FVKESK. CDR3 protein: CASSQVSTGELFF. CDR3 nucleotides: TGTGCCAGCAGCCAAGTGTCGACCGGGGAGCTGTTTTTT.

This clonotype has at least ten counts. The V call is TRBV12-3 or TRBV12-4, the J call TRBJ2-5; 8 nucleotides agree with TRBD1. V lost 5 bases to trimming and J lost 4 bases; unmatched junction nucleotides: 9. The CDR3 is made up of 15 amino acids. CDR3 amino acids: CASSPVDRAVETQYF. DNA of the CDR3: TGTGCCAGCAGTCCAGTGGACAGGGCGGTAGAGACCCAGTACTTC.